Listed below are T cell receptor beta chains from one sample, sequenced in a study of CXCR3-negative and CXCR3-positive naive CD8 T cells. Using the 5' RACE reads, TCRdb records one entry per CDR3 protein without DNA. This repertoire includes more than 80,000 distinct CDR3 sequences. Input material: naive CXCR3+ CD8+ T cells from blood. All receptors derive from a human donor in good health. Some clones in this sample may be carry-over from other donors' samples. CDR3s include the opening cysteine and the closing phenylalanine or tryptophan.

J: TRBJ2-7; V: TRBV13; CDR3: CASSLGIGQIYEQYF
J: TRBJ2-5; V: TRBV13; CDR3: CASGSGGARETQYF
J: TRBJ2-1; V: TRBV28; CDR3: CASSFRPYNEQFF
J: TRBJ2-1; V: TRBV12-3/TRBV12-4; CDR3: CASRHLNEQFF
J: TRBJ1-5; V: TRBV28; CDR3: CASGPSGANQPQHF
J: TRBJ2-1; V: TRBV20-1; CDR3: CSAEGSQLFENEQFF
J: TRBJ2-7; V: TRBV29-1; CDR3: CSAEGQGYEQYF
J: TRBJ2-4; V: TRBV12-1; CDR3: CASRANDSEKPGRVKNIQYF
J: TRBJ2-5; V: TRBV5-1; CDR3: CASSFPAGGVQETQYF
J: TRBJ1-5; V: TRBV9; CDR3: CASSAQGSNQPQHF
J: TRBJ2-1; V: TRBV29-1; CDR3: CSVGGTAGSYNEQFF
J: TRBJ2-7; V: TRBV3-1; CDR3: CASSQDSSPRGYSYEQYF
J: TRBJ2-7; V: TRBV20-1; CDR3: CSARIFSGAGYEQYF
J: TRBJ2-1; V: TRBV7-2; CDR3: CASSLTREQFF
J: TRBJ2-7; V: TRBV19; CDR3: CASSTGADYEQYF
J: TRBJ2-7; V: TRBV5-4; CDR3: CASSQEPGLLSYEQYF
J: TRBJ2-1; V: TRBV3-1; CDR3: CASSPWTGDAQFF
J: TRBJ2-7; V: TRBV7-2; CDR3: CASSQRGALSEQYF
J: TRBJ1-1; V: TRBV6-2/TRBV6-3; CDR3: CASRGGLNTEAFF